This T cell receptor beta chain is from a study of PD-1 blockade in classical Hodgkin lymphoma. Overall study results and limits: Differences between repertoires have undefined causes, possibly disease activity or prior therapy. While CD8+ TCR diversity did not rise significantly by C4D1, CD4+ TCR diversity did.

Germline-derived CDR1 and CDR2 are SGHVS and FQNEAQ. The ends were cut back, 2 bases at V and 9 bases at J, with 11 bases in the middle. The CDR3 has 14 amino acids. After autologous stem cell transplantation all patients relapsed, and prior brentuximab vedotin exposure differed between cohorts. Negative selection with magnetic separation was used to purify CD4+ T cells from thawed PBMCs. Best responses fell into complete response, partial response or progressive disease. Repertoires were generated with immunoSEQ multiplex PCR, while TCRdb's copy carries only in-frame clones and drops some. The data contain around 7,700 clones, 86% of them singletons. As regards this clone: Its specificity is not known.

The input for sequencing was CD4+ T cells from blood, taken at baseline. This sequence was found in a human donor with classical Hodgkin lymphoma. This chain joins TRBV7-8 and TRBJ1-6, with D maybe TRBD1 (5 bases). The CDR3 protein is CASSLRQGGSPLHF. Written as DNA, the CDR3 is TGTGCCAGCAGCTTAAGGCAGGGTGGTTCACCCCTCCACTTT.